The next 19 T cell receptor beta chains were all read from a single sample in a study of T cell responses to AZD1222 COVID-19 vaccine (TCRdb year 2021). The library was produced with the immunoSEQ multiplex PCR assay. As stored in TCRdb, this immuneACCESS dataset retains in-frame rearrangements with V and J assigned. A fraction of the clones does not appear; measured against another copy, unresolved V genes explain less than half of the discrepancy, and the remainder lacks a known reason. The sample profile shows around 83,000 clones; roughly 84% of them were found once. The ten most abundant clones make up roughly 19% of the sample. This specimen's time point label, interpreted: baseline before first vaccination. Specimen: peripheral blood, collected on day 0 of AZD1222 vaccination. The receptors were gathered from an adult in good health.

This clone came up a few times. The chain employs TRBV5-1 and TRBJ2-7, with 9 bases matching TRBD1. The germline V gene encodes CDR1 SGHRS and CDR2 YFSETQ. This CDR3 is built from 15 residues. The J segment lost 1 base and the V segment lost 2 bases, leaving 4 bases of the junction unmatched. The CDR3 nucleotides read TGCGCCAGCAGCTTATCCGGGACAGGGTCCTACGAGCAGTACTTC. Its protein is CASSLSGTGSYEQYF.

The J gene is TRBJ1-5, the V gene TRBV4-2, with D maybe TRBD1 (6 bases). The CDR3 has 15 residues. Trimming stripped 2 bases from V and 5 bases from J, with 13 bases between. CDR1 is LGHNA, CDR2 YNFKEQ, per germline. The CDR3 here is CASSQLQGTDQPQHF. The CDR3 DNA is TGTGCCAGCAGCCAACTCCAGGGGACCGATCAGCCCCAGCATTTT.

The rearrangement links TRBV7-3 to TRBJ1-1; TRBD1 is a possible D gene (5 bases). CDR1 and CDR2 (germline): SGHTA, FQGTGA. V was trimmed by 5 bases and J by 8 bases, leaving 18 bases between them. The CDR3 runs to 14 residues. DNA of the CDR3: TGTGCCAGCAGCCAAACCGGGGCCAGTGGGGAAGCTTTCTTT. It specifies CASSQTGASGEAFF.

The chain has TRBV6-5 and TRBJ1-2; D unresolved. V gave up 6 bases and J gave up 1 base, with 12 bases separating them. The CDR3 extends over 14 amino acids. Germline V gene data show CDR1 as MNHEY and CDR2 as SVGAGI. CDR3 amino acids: CASRPPASNYGYTF. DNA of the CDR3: TGTGCCAGCAGGCCCCCAGCCAGTAACTATGGCTACACCTTC.

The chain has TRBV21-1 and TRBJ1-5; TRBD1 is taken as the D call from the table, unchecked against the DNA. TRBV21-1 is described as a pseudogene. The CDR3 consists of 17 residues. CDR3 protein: CASSKAPHRASNQPQHF. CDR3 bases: TGTGCCAGCAGCAAAGCCCCCCACAGGGCGAGCAATCAGCCCCAGCATTTT.

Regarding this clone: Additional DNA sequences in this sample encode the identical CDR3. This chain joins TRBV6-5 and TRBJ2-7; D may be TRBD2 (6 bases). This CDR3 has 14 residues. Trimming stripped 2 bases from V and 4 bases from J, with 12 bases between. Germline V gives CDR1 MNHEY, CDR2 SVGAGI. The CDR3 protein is CASSYGGLGYEQYF. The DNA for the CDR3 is TGTGCCAGCAGTTACGGGGGGTTGGGGTACGAGCAGTACTTC.

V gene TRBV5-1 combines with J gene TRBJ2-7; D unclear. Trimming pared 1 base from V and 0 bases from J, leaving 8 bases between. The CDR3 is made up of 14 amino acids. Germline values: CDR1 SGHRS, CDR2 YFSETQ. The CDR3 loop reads CASSLQPSSYEQYF. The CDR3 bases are TGCGCCAGCAGCTTGCAACCAAGCTCCTACGAGCAGTACTTC.

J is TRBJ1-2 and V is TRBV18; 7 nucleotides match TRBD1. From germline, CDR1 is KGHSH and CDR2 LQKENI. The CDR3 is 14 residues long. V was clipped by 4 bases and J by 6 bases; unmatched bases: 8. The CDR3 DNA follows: TGTGCCAGCTCACTTTCGGGACAGTTCGATGGCTACACCTTC. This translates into CASSLSGQFDGYTF.

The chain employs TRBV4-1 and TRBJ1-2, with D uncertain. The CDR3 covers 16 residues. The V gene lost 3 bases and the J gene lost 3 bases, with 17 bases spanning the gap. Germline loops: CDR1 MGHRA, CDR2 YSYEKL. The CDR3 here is CASSQEPTRAHYGYTF. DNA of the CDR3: TGCGCCAGCAGCCAGGAACCCACTAGGGCTCACTATGGCTACACCTTC.

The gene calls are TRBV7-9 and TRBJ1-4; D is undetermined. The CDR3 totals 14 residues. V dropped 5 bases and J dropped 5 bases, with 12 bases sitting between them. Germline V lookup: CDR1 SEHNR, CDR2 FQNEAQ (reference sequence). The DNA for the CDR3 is TGTGCCAGCAGCCTGGCCCAGTTAAATGAAAAACTGTTTTTT. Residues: CASSLAQLNEKLFF.

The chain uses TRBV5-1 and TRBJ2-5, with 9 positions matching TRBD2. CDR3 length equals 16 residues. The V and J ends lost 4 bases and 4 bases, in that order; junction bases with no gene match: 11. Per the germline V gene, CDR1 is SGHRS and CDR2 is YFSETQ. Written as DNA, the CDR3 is TGCGCCAGCAGCCTTAAGACTAGCGGTTATACAGAGACCCAGTACTTC. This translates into CASSLKTSGYTETQYF.

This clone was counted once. CDR3 in DNA: TGTGCCAGCAGCGCGGACAGGGGGCTGAGGGAGACCCAGTACTTC. This encodes CASSADRGLRETQYF. This chain uses TRBV9 with TRBJ2-5, with 11 bases identical to TRBD1. Germline loops: CDR1 SGDLS, CDR2 YYNGEE. J gave up 5 bases and V 3 bases, and 6 bases lay outside the gene matches. The CDR3 runs 15 residues. Based on the CDR3 plus reference TRBV9 and TRBJ2-5, the full variable domain is DSGVTQTPKHLITATGQRVTLRCSPRSGDLSVYWYQQSLDQGLQFLIQYYNGEERAKGNILERFSAQQFPDLHSELNLSSLELGDSALYFCASSADRGLRETQYFGPGTRLLVL.

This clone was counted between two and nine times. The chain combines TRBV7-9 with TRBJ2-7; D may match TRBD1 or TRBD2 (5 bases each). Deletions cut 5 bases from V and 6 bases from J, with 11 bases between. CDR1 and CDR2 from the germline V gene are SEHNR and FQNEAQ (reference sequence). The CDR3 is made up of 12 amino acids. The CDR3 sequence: CASSPPGREQYF. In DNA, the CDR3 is TGTGCCAGCAGCCCCCCGGGGCGCGAGCAGTACTTC. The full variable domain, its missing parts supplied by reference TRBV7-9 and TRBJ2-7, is DTGVSQNPRHKITKRGQNVTFRCDPISEHNRLYWYRQTLGQGPEFLTYFQNEAQLEKSRLLSDRFSAERPKGSFSTLEIQRTEQGDSAMYLCASSPPGREQYFGPGTRLTVT.

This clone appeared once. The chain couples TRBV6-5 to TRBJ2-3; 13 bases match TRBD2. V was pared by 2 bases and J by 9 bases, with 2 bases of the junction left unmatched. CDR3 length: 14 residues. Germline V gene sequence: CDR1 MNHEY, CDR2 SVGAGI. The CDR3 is CASSYRLAGGTQYF. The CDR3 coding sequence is TGTGCCAGCAGTTACCGACTAGCGGGGGGAACGCAGTATTTT.

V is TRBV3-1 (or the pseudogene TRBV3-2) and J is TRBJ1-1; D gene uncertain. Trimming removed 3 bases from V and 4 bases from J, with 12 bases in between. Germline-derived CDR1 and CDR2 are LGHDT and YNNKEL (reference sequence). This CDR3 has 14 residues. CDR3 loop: CASSQSRHPTEAFF. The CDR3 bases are TGTGCCAGCAGCCAGAGCCGACACCCCACTGAAGCTTTCTTT.

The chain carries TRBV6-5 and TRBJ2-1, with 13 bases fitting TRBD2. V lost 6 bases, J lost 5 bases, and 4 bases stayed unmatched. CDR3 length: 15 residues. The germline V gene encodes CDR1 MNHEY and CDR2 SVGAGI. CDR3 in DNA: TGTGCCAGCAGACTAGCGGGAGGGAGGAACAATGAGCAGTTCTTC. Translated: CASRLAGGRNNEQFF.

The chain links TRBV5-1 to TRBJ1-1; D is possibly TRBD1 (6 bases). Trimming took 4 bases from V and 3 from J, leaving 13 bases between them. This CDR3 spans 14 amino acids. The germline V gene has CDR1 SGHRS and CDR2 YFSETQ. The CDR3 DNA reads TGCGCCAGCAGCCTCAACAGGGAGGACACTGAAGCTTTCTTT. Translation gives CASSLNREDTEAFF.

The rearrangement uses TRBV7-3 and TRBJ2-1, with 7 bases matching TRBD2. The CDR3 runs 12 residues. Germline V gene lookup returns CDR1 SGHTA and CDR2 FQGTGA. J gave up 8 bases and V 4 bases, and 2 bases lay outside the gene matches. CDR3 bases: TGTGCCAGCAGCTCCGCGGGAGATGAGCAGTTCTTC. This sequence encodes CASSSAGDEQFF.

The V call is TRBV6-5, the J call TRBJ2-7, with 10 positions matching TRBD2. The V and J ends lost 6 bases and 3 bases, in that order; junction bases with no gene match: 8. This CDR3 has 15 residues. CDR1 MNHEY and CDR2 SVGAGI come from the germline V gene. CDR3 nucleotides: TGTGCCAGCAGCTCTAGCGGGAGCTTCGGCTACGAGCAGTACTTC. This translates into CASSSSGSFGYEQYF.